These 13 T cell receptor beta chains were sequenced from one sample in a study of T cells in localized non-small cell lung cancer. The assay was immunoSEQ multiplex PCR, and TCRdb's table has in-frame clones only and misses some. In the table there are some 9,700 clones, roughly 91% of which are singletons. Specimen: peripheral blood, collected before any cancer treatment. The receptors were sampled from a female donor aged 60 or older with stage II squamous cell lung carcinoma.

As DNA, the CDR3 is TGTGCCAGCAGCCGCCGAGGGGCCGGGAACACTGAAGCTTTCTTT. Translated: CASSRRGAGNTEAFF. V usage is TRBV5-4 and J usage is TRBJ1-1; D perhaps matches TRBD1 (5 bases). CDR1 and CDR2 (germline): SGHNT, YYREEE (reference sequence). The V and J ends lost 4 bases and 1 base respectively, with 14 bases between them. The CDR3 is made up of 15 amino acids.

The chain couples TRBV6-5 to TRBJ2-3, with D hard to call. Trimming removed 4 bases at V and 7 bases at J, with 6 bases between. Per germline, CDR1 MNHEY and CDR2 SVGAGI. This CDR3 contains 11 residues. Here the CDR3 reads CASSLGNTQYF. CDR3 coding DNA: TGTGCCAGCAGTTTGGGGAATACGCAGTATTTT.

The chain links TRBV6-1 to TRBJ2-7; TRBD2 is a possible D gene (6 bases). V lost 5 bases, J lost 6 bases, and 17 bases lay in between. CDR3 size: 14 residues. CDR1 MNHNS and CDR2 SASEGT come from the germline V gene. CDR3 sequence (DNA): TGTGCCAGCAGTAGTTTCGCGGGGAATCGCGAGCAGTACGTC. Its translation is CASSSFAGNREQYV.

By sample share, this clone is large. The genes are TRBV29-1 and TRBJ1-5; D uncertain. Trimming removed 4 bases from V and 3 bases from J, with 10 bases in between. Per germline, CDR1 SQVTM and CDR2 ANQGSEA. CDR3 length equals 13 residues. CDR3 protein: CSVVIPPNQPQHF. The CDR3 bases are TGCAGCGTTGTGATCCCCCCCAATCAGCCCCAGCATTTT.

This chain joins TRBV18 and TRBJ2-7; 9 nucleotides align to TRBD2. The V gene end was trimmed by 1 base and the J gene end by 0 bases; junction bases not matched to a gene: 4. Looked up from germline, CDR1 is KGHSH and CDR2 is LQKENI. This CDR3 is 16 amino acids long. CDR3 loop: CASSPQSGRSSYEQYF. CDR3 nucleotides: TGTGCCAGCTCACCACAGAGCGGGAGGTCCTCCTACGAGCAGTACTTC. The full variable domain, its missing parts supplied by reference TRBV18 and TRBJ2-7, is NAGVMQNPRHLVRRRGQEARLRCSPMKGHSHVYWYRQLPEEGLKFMVYLQKENIIDESGMPKERFSAEFPKEGPSILRIQQVVRGDSAAYFCASSPQSGRSSYEQYFGPGTRLTVT.

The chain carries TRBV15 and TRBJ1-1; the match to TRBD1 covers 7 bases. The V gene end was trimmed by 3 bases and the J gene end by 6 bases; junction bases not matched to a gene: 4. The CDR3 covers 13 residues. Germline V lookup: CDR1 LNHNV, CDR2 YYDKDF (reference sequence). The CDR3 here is CATSRGTASEAFF. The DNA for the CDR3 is TGTGCCACCAGCAGGGGGACAGCCTCTGAAGCTTTCTTT.

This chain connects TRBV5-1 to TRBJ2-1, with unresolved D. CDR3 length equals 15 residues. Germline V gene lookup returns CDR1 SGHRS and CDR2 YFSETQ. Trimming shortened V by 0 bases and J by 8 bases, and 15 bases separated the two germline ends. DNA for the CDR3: TGCGCCAGCAGCTTGGAAGCCAACCCCGGCCATGAGCAGTTCTTC. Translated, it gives CASSLEANPGHEQFF.

For the CDR3, the DNA is TGTGCCAGTAGTCCCGGGGCGCAGGATGGCTACACCTTC. This translates into CASSPGAQDGYTF. V is TRBV19 and J is TRBJ1-2, with TRBD1 as a possible D gene (5 bases). There are 13 residues in the CDR3. V was cut by 5 bases and J by 6 bases, with 13 bases left in between. Germline V gene data show CDR1 as LNHDA and CDR2 as SQIVND (reference sequence).

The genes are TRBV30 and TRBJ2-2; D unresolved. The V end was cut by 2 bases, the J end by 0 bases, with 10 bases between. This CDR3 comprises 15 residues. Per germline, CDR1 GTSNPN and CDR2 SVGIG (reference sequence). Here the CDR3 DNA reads TGTGCCTGGAGTCAAGGAGTAGCGAACACCGGGGAGCTGTTTTTT. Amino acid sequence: CAWSQGVANTGELFF.

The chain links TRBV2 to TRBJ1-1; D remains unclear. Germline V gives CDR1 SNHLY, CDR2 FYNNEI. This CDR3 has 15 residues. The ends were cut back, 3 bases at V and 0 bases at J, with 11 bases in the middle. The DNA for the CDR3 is TGTGCCAGCAGTGAGCAAGGGTGGATGAACACTGAAGCTTTCTTT. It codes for CASSEQGWMNTEAFF.

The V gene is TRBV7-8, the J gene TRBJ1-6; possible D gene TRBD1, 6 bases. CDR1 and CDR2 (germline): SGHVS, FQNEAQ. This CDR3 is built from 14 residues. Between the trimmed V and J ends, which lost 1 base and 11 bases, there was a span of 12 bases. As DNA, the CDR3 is TGTGCCAGCAGCTTAGATTCAGGGGTCCCACCCCTCCACTTT. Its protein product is CASSLDSGVPPLHF.

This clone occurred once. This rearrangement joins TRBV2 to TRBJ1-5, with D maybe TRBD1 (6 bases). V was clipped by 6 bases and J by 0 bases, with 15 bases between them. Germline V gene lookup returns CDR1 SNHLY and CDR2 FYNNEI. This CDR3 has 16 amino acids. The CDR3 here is CASRVTGGDSNQPQHF. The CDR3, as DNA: TGTGCCAGCAGGGTGACAGGCGGAGATAGCAATCAGCCCCAGCATTTT.

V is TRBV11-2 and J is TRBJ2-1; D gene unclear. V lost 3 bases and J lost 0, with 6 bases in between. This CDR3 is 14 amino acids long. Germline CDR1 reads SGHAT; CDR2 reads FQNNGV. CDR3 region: CASSFQSSYNEQFF. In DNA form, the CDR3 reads TGTGCCAGCAGCTTTCAGAGCTCCTACAATGAGCAGTTCTTC.